This T cell receptor beta chain was observed in a study of blood T cells in healthy people across ages. Study-wide points: Comparison with aged donors showed that long-lived donors had more naive CD4+ cells and higher diversity. Using unsorted PBMCs precluded a conclusive naive versus antigen-experienced comparison.

This clonotype was seen many times. Antigen unknown. The authors ran a second PCR of roughly 7 to 11 cycles using a sample-barcoded 5' primer and a J-beta primer mix. TCRdb fed the 5' RACE reads into MiXCR, producing one record per CDR3 protein. This sample has some 920,000 distinct CDR3 sequences, with roughly 51% found just once. V was shortened by 4 bases and J by 6 bases, with 11 bases between the two germline ends. Germline V lookup: CDR1 SGHRS, CDR2 YFSETQ. The CDR3 consists of 13 residues. The TCR was taken from a woman aged 60-70 years in good health. What was sequenced was blood. The genes are TRBV5-1 and TRBJ2-1; the D gene is possibly TRBD2 (6 bases). In DNA form, the CDR3 reads TGCGCCAGCAGCCGGGACTTGTCCAATGAGCAGTTCTTC. Amino acids: CASSRDLSNEQFF. Combining the CDR3 with reference TRBV5-1 and TRBJ2-1 gives the whole variable domain KAGVTQTPRYLIKTRGQQVTLSCSPISGHRSVSWYQQTPGQGLQFLFEYFSETQRNKGNFPGRFSGRQFSNSRSEMNVSTLELGDSALYLCASSRDLSNEQFFGPGTRLTVL.